Listed below are T cell receptor beta chains from one sample, sequenced in a study of blood T cell repertoires in COVID-19. Using immunoSEQ multiplex PCR, the repertoire was profiled, and TCRdb retains in-frame clones only, with some absent. The sample has 100,000 to 150,000 clones, around 90% seen once; the top ten hold approximately 2%. The sequenced material came from peripheral blood. The receptors stem from a man over 45 with COVID-19, enrolled during active disease. Each CDR3 is given with its conserved first and last residue. D genes are given only for firm matches. Clone size is shown for a subset of rows, as once, few, many or a class of expanded clone.

V: TRBV14
J: TRBJ2-3
D: -
size: -
DNA: TGTGCCAGCAGCCAAGATCCTAGCACAGATACGCAGTATTTT
CDR3: CASSQDPSTDTQYF

V: TRBV30
J: TRBJ2-5
D: -
size: -
DNA: TGTGCCTCGAGTGTTGGCGAGACCCAGTACTTC
CDR3: CASSVGETQYF

V: TRBV6-6
J: TRBJ2-2
D: TRBD2
size: -
DNA: TGTGCCAGCAGTCCCTGGACTAGCGGGAGAGGCCAGAACACCGGGGAGCTGTTTTTT
CDR3: CASSPWTSGRGQNTGELFF

V: TRBV2
J: TRBJ1-6
D: TRBD1
size: -
DNA: TGTGCCAGTAGAACACTCAGGGGGAATAATTCACCCCTCCACTTT
CDR3: CASRTLRGNNSPLHF

V: TRBV19
J: TRBJ2-1
D: -
size: -
DNA: TGTGCCAGTAAAGGCTTCGAGGTAACAAATGAGCAGTTCTTC
CDR3: CASKGFEVTNEQFF

V: TRBV5-8
J: TRBJ2-5
D: TRBD2
size: -
DNA: TGTGCCAGCAGCGCCCGGGGTAGCGGGAGCTGGACCCAGTACTTC
CDR3: CASSARGSGSWTQYF

V: TRBV30
J: TRBJ2-2
D: -
size: few
DNA: TGTGCCTGGAGCAGAACCACCGGGGAGCTGTTTTTT
CDR3: CAWSRTTGELFF

V: TRBV7-9
J: TRBJ2-2
D: TRBD2
size: -
DNA: TGTGCCAGCAGCTCAGCGGGAGGGCCTCCCGGGGAGCTGTTTTTT
CDR3: CASSSAGGPPGELFF

V: TRBV3-1/TRBV3-2
J: TRBJ2-2
D: -
size: once
DNA: TGTGCCAGCAGCCAGGGACATCTCGCTCTAAACACCGGGGAGCTGTTTTTT
CDR3: CASSQGHLALNTGELFF

V: TRBV27
J: TRBJ2-2
D: TRBD1
size: -
DNA: TGTGCCAGCAGTCCCGGGACAGGGCAAGCCGGGGAGCTGTTTTTT
CDR3: CASSPGTGQAGELFF

V: TRBV19
J: TRBJ2-3
D: TRBD2
size: -
DNA: TGTGCCAGTAGTCCCGGGGCTAGCGGGAGGGATACGCAGTATTTT
CDR3: CASSPGASGRDTQYF

V: TRBV6-5
J: TRBJ2-1
D: TRBD2
size: -
DNA: TGTGCCAGCAGCGCGGGACTAGCGGGAAGGGAGCAGTTCTTC
CDR3: CASSAGLAGREQFF

V: TRBV2
J: TRBJ2-3
D: TRBD2
size: -
DNA: TGTGCCAGCAGCCCGGGACTAGCGGTTCTCCGGGGGGCAGATACGCAGTATTTT
CDR3: CASSPGLAVLRGADTQYF

V: TRBV5-4
J: TRBJ2-2
D: TRBD2
size: -
DNA: TGTGCCAGCAGCCGAGCGGGAGGCACCGGGGAGCTGTTTTTT
CDR3: CASSRAGGTGELFF

V: TRBV2
J: TRBJ2-1
D: TRBD1
size: -
DNA: TGTGCCAGCAGGACAGGGGCCTACAATGAGCAGTTCTTC
CDR3: CASRTGAYNEQFF

V: TRBV11-3
J: TRBJ2-2
D: -
size: -
DNA: TGTGCCAGCAGCTTAGGAGGAGGGAGGAACACCGGGGAGCTGTTTTTT
CDR3: CASSLGGGRNTGELFF

V: TRBV5-1
J: TRBJ2-1
D: TRBD1
size: -
DNA: TGCGCCAGCAGCCGGGGACAGTCCTACAATGAGCAGTTCTTC
CDR3: CASSRGQSYNEQFF

V: TRBV27
J: TRBJ2-4
D: -
size: -
DNA: TGTGCCAGCAGTCCTCTACAGGGTAACGCCAAAAACATTCAGTACTTC
CDR3: CASSPLQGNAKNIQYF

V: TRBV6-2/TRBV6-3
J: TRBJ2-7
D: TRBD2
size: -
DNA: TGTGCCAGCAGTTACTCACTAGCGACTGGCGAGCAGTACTTC
CDR3: CASSYSLATGEQYF

V: TRBV7-8
J: TRBJ2-1
D: TRBD2
size: -
DNA: TGTGCCAGCAGCCCCCACGGGGGACTAGCGGGGGCCGAGCAGTTCTTC
CDR3: CASSPHGGLAGAEQFF

V: TRBV25-1
J: TRBJ2-1
D: TRBD2
size: -
DNA: TGTGCCAGCAGTGAATTCAGCGGGACTAACAATGAGCAGTTCTTC
CDR3: CASSEFSGTNNEQFF

V: TRBV4-3
J: TRBJ2-5
D: TRBD1
size: -
DNA: TGCGCCAGCAGTCCCGGGACAGGTCTCCGCAGAGAAGAGACCCAGTACTTC
CDR3: CASSPGTGLRREETQYF

V: TRBV9
J: TRBJ1-6
D: TRBD1
size: -
DNA: TGTGCCAGCAGCGAAGACAGGGGGTTCGATTCACCCCTCCACTTT
CDR3: CASSEDRGFDSPLHF

V: TRBV5-1
J: TRBJ2-1
D: TRBD2
size: -
DNA: TGCGCCAGCAGCTTGGGACTAGCGGTTTACAATGAGCAGTTCTTC
CDR3: CASSLGLAVYNEQFF

V: TRBV29-1
J: TRBJ2-6
D: -
size: few
DNA: TGCAGCGTTGAAGATACTACCTCTGGGGCCAACGTCCTGACTTTC
CDR3: CSVEDTTSGANVLTF

V: TRBV5-8
J: TRBJ2-7
D: TRBD1
size: -
DNA: TGTGCCAGCAGCTTCGGACAGGGGATTTACGAGCAGTACTTC
CDR3: CASSFGQGIYEQYF

V: TRBV7-9
J: TRBJ1-2
D: -
size: -
DNA: TGTGCCAGCAGTCCCGCCGGGCAGGGGCATGGCTACACCTTC
CDR3: CASSPAGQGHGYTF

V: TRBV28
J: TRBJ2-7
D: -
size: -
DNA: TGTGCCAGCACATCAGGAAGGGGCTACGAGCAGTACTTC
CDR3: CASTSGRGYEQYF

V: TRBV28
J: TRBJ2-7
D: TRBD1
size: -
DNA: TGTGCCAGCAGCACAGGGGGCACCTACGAGCAGTACTTC
CDR3: CASSTGGTYEQYF

V: TRBV2
J: TRBJ1-2
D: TRBD1
size: -
DNA: TGTGCCAGCAGTGAACGACAGGGAAGACTCTATGGCTACACCTTC
CDR3: CASSERQGRLYGYTF

V: TRBV7-2
J: TRBJ1-2
D: -
size: once
DNA: TGTGCCAGCAGCTTATTGTCAGCGGGGGGCTACACCTTC
CDR3: CASSLLSAGGYTF

V: TRBV30
J: TRBJ2-1
D: TRBD2
size: -
DNA: TGTGCCTGGAGTGTACGGGTGGCTAGCGGGGTTTCCCAACTCTTC
CDR3: CAWSVRVASGVSQLF

V: TRBV5-4
J: TRBJ1-5
D: -
size: -
DNA: TGTGCCAGCAGCTTGTTACCAGGGCACAATCAGCCCCAGCATTTT
CDR3: CASSLLPGHNQPQHF

V: TRBV7-9
J: TRBJ2-2
D: TRBD2
size: -
DNA: TGTGCCAGCAGCCTTACTAGCGGGGGGTCAACCGGGGAGCTGTTTTTT
CDR3: CASSLTSGGSTGELFF

V: TRBV7-2
J: TRBJ2-1
D: -
size: -
DNA: TGTGCCAGCAGCTTAGTCAGCAGGGCTGAGCAGTTCTTC
CDR3: CASSLVSRAEQFF

V: TRBV7-6
J: TRBJ2-3
D: TRBD2
size: -
DNA: TGTGCCAGCAGCCGGCTAGCGGGAGTGACAGATACGCAGTATTTT
CDR3: CASSRLAGVTDTQYF

V: TRBV2
J: TRBJ2-3
D: -
size: -
DNA: TGTGCCAGCAGTGATAGGAAGGGGGGGCTCGTTCCAGATACGCAGTATTTT
CDR3: CASSDRKGGLVPDTQYF

V: TRBV7-8
J: TRBJ2-3
D: -
size: -
DNA: TGTGCCAGCAGCTTAGCGACGGGAACTTCTACGCAGTATTTT
CDR3: CASSLATGTSTQYF

V: TRBV7-9
J: TRBJ2-2
D: TRBD1
size: -
DNA: TGTGCCAGCAGCCCCGGGACAGGGTCCCCCGGGGAGCTGTTTTTT
CDR3: CASSPGTGSPGELFF

V: TRBV24-1
J: TRBJ2-1
D: TRBD2
size: once
DNA: TGTGCCACCAGTGATTTGGGCCAAGGGACTAGCGGGAGCAATGAGCAGTTCTTC
CDR3: CATSDLGQGTSGSNEQFF

V: TRBV9
J: TRBJ2-1
D: -
size: once
DNA: TGTGCCAGCAGCGTAGGCGGGTCCTACAATGAGCAGTTCTTC
CDR3: CASSVGGSYNEQFF

V: TRBV10-3
J: TRBJ2-1
D: TRBD2
size: -
DNA: TGTGCCATCAGTGCAACTAGCGGGAAAGATGAGCAGTTCTTC
CDR3: CAISATSGKDEQFF

V: TRBV6-5
J: TRBJ1-1
D: TRBD1
size: -
DNA: TGTGCCAGCACCGGCCAGGGGGTCCCCGAAGCTTTCTTT
CDR3: CASTGQGVPEAFF

V: TRBV19
J: TRBJ2-1
D: TRBD1
size: few
DNA: TGTGCCAGTAGTCAAGGACAGGGGGCCTACAATGAGCAGTTCTTC
CDR3: CASSQGQGAYNEQFF

V: TRBV7-2
J: TRBJ2-1
D: TRBD2
size: -
DNA: TGTGCCAGCAGCGGAAGGACTAGCGGTGAGCAGTTCTTC
CDR3: CASSGRTSGEQFF

V: TRBV18
J: TRBJ2-5
D: TRBD1
size: -
DNA: TGTGCCAGCTCACGGCAGGGGACAGGGCAAGAGACCCAGTACTTC
CDR3: CASSRQGTGQETQYF

V: TRBV4-1
J: TRBJ2-5
D: -
size: -
DNA: TGCGCCAGCAGCCAAGGGGGAGGAGAGGAGACCCAGTACTTC
CDR3: CASSQGGGEETQYF

V: TRBV7-9
J: TRBJ1-1
D: -
size: -
DNA: TGTGCCAGCAGCTTGCATAGGGTGGACAACCTGGCGGCGGAAGCTTTCTTT
CDR3: CASSLHRVDNLAAEAFF

V: TRBV7-9
J: TRBJ2-3
D: TRBD2
size: -
DNA: TGTGCCAGCAGCTCGACTAGCGGAAACACAGATACGCAGTATTTT
CDR3: CASSSTSGNTDTQYF

V: TRBV5-1
J: TRBJ1-1
D: -
size: once
DNA: TGCGCCAGCAGCTTGGGGCGGCCGGGCACTGAAGCTTTCTTT
CDR3: CASSLGRPGTEAFF

V: TRBV2
J: TRBJ2-3
D: -
size: -
DNA: TGTGCCAGCAGTGAGATAACTTCTAACACAGATACGCAGTATTTT
CDR3: CASSEITSNTDTQYF

V: TRBV2
J: TRBJ1-3
D: -
size: -
DNA: TGTGCCAGCAGTGAAGGCCGGGGGGCCGCTGGAAACACCATATATTTT
CDR3: CASSEGRGAAGNTIYF

V: TRBV27
J: TRBJ2-1
D: -
size: -
DNA: TGTGCCAGCAGGGTAGCGATTAGCTCCTACAATGAGCAGTTCTTC
CDR3: CASRVAISSYNEQFF

V: TRBV19
J: TRBJ2-3
D: -
size: -
DNA: TGTGCCAGTAGTATTCAGAGCGCCACAGATACGCAGTATTTT
CDR3: CASSIQSATDTQYF

V: TRBV21-1
J: TRBJ1-4
D: -
size: -
DNA: TGTGCCAGCAGAACGGGGTCCTCACATGAAAAACTGTTTTTT
CDR3: CASRTGSSHEKLFF